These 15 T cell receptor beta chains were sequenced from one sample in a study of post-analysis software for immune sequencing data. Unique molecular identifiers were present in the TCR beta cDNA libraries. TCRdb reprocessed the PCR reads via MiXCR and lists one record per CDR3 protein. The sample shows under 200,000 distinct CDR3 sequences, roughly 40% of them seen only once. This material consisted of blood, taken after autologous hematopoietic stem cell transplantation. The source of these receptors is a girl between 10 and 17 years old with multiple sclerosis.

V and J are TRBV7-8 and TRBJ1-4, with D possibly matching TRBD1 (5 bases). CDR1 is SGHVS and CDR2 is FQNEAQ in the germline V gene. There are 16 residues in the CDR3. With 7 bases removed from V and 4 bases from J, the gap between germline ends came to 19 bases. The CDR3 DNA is TGTGCCAGCAACCCTCTCAGGGAGGGAATTAATGAAAAACTGTTTTTT. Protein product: CASNPLREGINEKLFF.

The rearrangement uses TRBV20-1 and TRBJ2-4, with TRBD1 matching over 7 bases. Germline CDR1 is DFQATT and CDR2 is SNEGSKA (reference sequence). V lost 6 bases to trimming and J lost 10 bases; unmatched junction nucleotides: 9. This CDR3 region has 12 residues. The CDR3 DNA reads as TGCAGTGCAACCCGACAGGGAAAGATTCAGTACTTC. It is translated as CSATRQGKIQYF.

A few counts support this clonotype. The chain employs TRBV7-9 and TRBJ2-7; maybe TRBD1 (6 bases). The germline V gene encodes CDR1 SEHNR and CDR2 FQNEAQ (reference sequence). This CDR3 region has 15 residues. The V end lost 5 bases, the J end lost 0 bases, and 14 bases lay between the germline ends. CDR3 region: CASSPGTHRSYEQYF. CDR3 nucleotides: TGTGCCAGCAGCCCCGGGACACACCGCTCCTACGAGCAGTACTTC.

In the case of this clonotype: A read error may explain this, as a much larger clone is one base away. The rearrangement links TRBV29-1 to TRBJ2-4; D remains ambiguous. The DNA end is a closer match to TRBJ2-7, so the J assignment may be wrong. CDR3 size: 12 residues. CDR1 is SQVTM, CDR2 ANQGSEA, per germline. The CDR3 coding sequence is TGCAGCGTTGACAGGAGACCCTACGAGCAGTACTTC. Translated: CSVDRRPYEQYF.

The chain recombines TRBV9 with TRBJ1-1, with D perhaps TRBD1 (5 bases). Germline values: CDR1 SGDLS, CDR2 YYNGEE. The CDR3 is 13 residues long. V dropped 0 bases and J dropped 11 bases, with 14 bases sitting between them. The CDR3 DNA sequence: TGTGCCAGCAGCGTAGTAGACTCCGAGGGGGCTTTCTTT. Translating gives CASSVVDSEGAFF. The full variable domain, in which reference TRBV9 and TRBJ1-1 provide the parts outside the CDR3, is DSGVTQTPKHLITATGQRVTLRCSPRSGDLSVYWYQQSLDQGLQFLIQYYNGEERAKGNILERFSAQQFPDLHSELNLSSLELGDSALYFCASSVVDSEGAFFGQGTRLTVV.

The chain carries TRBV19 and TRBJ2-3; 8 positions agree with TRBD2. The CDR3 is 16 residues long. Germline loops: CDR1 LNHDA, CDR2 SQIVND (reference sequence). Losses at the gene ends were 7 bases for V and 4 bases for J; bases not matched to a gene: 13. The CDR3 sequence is CASTHPGGRFADTQYF. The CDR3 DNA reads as TGTGCCAGTACCCACCCGGGCGGGAGGTTCGCAGATACGCAGTATTTT.

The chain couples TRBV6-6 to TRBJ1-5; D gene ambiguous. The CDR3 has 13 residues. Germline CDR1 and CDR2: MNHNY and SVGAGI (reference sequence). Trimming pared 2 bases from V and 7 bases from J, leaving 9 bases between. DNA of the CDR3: TGTGCCAGCAGTTACGAGGGATTCCAGCCCCAGCATTTT. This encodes CASSYEGFQPQHF.

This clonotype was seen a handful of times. CDR3 amino acids: CASSQDLGGYYEQYF. The CDR3 DNA is TGCGCCAGCAGCCAAGATTTAGGGGGCTACTACGAGCAGTACTTC. The genes are TRBV4-3 and TRBJ2-7; TRBD1 matches at 7 bases. Germline V gene data show CDR1 as LGHNA and CDR2 as YSLEER. This CDR3 comprises 15 residues. The J segment lost 3 bases and the V segment lost 0 bases, leaving 5 bases of the junction unmatched.

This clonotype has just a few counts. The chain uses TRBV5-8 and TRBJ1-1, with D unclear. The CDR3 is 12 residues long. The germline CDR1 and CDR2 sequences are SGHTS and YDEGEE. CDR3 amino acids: CAGSRYGTEAFF. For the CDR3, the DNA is TGTGCGGGATCGAGGTACGGCACTGAAGCTTTCTTT.

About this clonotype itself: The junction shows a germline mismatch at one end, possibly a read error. The CDR3 coding sequence is TGTGCCAACAGTTTCGGGACTAGCGGGTACACCGGGGAGCTGTTTTTT. Translating it yields CANSFGTSGYTGELFF. The chain employs TRBV6-2 or TRBV6-3 and TRBJ2-2; TRBD2 matches at 12 bases. Looked up from germline, CDR1 is MNHEY and CDR2 is SVGEGT. The CDR3 is 16 amino acids.

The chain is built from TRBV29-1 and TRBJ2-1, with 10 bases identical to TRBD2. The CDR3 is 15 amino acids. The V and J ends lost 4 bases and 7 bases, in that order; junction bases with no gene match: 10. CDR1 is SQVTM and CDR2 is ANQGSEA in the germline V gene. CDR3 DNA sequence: TGCAGCGTTGGAAGAGCGGGAGGGCCAGGGAATGAGCAGTTCTTC. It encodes CSVGRAGGPGNEQFF.

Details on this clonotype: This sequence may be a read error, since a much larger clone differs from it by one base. In DNA, the CDR3 is TGCAGTGTCGAGAATCGACAGGGGTCCCCGGGGGAGCAGTACTTC. It translates to CSVENRQGSPGEQYF. J is TRBJ2-7 and V is TRBV20-1, with 8 bases lining up with TRBD1. J was trimmed by 7 bases and V by 7 bases; bases with no gene match: 18. The CDR3 has 15 amino acids. Germline lookup yields CDR1 DFQATT and CDR2 SNEGSKA (reference sequence).

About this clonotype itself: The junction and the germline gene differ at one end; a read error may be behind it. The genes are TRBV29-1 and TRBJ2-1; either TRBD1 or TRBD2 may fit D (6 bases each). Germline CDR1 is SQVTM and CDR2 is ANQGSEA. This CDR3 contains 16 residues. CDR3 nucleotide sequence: TGCAGCGTTTCTGCGGGAACAGGGATCTCCTCCAATGAGCAGTTCTTC. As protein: CSVSAGTGISSNEQFF.

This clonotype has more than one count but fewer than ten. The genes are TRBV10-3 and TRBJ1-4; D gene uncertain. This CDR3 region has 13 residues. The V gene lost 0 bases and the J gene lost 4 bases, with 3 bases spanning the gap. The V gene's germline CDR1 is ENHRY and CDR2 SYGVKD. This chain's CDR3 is CAISESRNEKLFF. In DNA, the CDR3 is TGTGCCATCAGTGAGTCACGTAATGAAAAACTGTTTTTT.

Here the CDR3 reads CASSQAWSRGTSPLHF. In DNA, the CDR3 is TGTGCCAGCAGTCAAGCATGGTCCAGGGGAACTTCACCCCTCCACTTT. V and J are TRBV28 and TRBJ1-6; possible D gene TRBD1, 6 bases. V lost 5 bases to trimming and J lost 9 bases, with 20 bases between them. The CDR3 runs 16 residues. Germline CDR1 and CDR2: MDHEN and SYDVKM.